The present entry profiles one TCR beta chain with its context. Its antigen is unknown. Qualities for individual bases were not recorded, and no much larger clone is one base off. The data belong to a study of blood T cell repertoires in COVID-19 (dated by TCRdb to 2020 to 2022). Concerning the study at large: The collaborator samples originated in the United States, Italy and Spain and spanned the acute and convalescent phases of COVID-19. The material from the prospective study consisted of cDNA or gDNA derived from T cells, B-cell-depleted T cells, or PBMCs. The dataset comprised deeply sampled blood TCRbeta repertoires from subjects exposed to, actively infected with, or recovered from COVID-19. The repertoires were released in a freely available public database intended as a resource for research on the immune response to SARS-CoV-2. Samples were obtained from the ongoing ImmuneRACE study (first 160 participants) and from over 1,000 subjects provided by 6 global collaborators. The sample metadata nearly always contained a de-identified subject ID, COVID-19 status, age in years and sex. Where available, HLA class I and class II types were obtained from metadata supplied by the sample provider rather than from assay-based typing.

Whole blood was collected in K2EDTA tubes by collaborating institutions according to the institutions' own protocols. For TCRbeta analysis, collaborators shipped samples as frozen whole blood, isolated PBMCs, or DNA extracted from either of those sample types. TCRbeta CDR3 regions were amplified from genomic DNA using the immunoSEQ Assay, a bias-controlled multiplex PCR. The study's own analysis went as follows. The number of nucleated cells in each sample was estimated from the amplification of reference gene primers within the assay. To quantify the absolute abundance of each unique TCRbeta CDR3 rearrangement, sequence reads were collapsed and filtered. For each sample, productive Simpson clonality was calculated by taking the square root of Simpson's diversity index across productive rearrangements. Entries here come from immuneACCESS through TCRdb and include only in-frame sequences with V and J called. Some clones fail to appear in such tables; in the studies checked, an unresolved V gene covers under half of the shortfall, and the cause of the remainder is unknown. That table supplies the V and J calls and clone size; D and trimming were determined from the DNA. Recorded for this sample are about 210,000 clones; almost 85% of them occurred a single time. The ten largest account for less than 8% of the sample.

CDR3 length: 12 amino acids, cysteine to phenylalanine. Just the 36-base CDR3 DNA is kept, in frame starting at base 1. The germline V gene provides CDR1 SQVTM and CDR2 ANQGSEA. V loses 7 bases, J loses 7 bases, and the germline ends lie 16 bases apart. General study outcomes and caveats: The amount of clinical and demographic metadata varied by source and participant and was provided uncurated.

This TCR derives from a woman aged 50 to 60 with active or convalescent COVID-19. The sample consisted of peripheral blood. The chain is encoded by TRBV29-1 joined to TRBJ1-2; TRBD1 is possibly the D segment (6 matching bases). CDR3 protein: CSGQQGSGGYTF. The sequenced DNA is TGCAGCGGACAACAGGGTTCGGGTGGCTACACCTTC.